This entry is about one TCR beta chain. Which antigen it targets is not known. No base quality values were provided; no much bigger clone lies one nucleotide off. For TCR beta sequencing, blood samples came from the related transplant donors. Using Nuclei Lysis Solution, genomic DNA was extracted from unfractionated peripheral blood mononuclear cells that were either fresh or cryopreserved. With the immunoSEQ assay, which is a bias-controlled multiplex PCR relying on V- and J-specific primers, TCR beta CDR3 regions were amplified from genomic DNA. In a second PCR step, a proprietary barcode and Illumina adapter sequences were attached to the CDR3 amplicons. An Illumina MiSeq instrument was used for sequencing of the CDR3 libraries. Under the source paper's analysis protocol: Export and quality control were done with immunoSEQ Analyzer 3.0, while downstream analyses used R Bioconductor and Immunarch. Only productive rearrangements within the normalized downsampled data set were used in the calculation of repertoire metrics. Pathologically expanded clonotypes were defined as those larger than 5 templates in the normalized cohort. Repertoire diversity was measured with the Inverse Simpson Index. CMV-specificity analyses were carried out on the non-normalized data set to capture all clonotypes. This is the immuneACCESS table as TCRdb keeps it, with only in-frame sequences that have V and J called. A part of the clones is gone; compared with another copy, unresolved V genes explain less than half, and the rest is unexplained. Clone size and the V and J calls come from that table; the DNA yielded D and trimming. Counted in this sample were more than 65,000 clones; around 94% of them appeared once. The ten largest clones add up to under 2% of the sample.

These data are taken from a study of T cell clonotyping in hematopoietic cell transplantation (dated by TCRdb to the early 2020s). Context from the whole study: In the study, more than 120 blood samples were gathered from approximately 33 consecutive transplant recipients and their related donors. Patients were recruited between late 2015 and 2017 and followed until late 2020 or death.

Overall results and qualifications from the work: After transplant, TCR diversity in recipients dropped, and pathologically expanded clonotypes climbed progressively between day 30 and day 180. Recipient repertoires showed only a small fraction of overlap with donor repertoires, and over 95% appeared de novo at the given depth. The sample size was limited, and CD4 and CD8 repertoire contributions could not be separated because cells were not sorted. Broader posttransplant TCR repertoire diversity was predicted by donor and pretransplant recipient Inverse Simpson Index values.

The junction shows trimming of 3 bases on V and 0 bases on J, and the gene matches do not reach 16 bases of it. The CDR3 runs 19 residues from the cysteine to the phenylalanine. The retained sequence is limited to the CDR3, 57 bases, with the frame set at the first base. CDR1 and CDR2 are read off the germline V gene as MDHEN and SYDVKM. The sequencing sample was made of peripheral blood mononuclear cells. This TCR was recovered from a man aged 50 to 60 in good health. Some clones in this sample may be carry-over from other donors' samples. The chain joins TRBV28 to TRBJ1-1; 7 bases in the middle match TRBD1. The CDR3 protein sequence reads: CASSFSSGTEKLMNTEAFF. The DNA sequence reads TGTGCCAGCAGTTTCTCGTCCGGGACAGAGAAGCTCATGAACACTGAAGCTTTCTTT.